These 5 T cell receptor beta chains originate from one sample sequenced in a study of T cell clones after liver transplantation. Produced via immunoSEQ multiplex PCR; TCRdb's table is partial and in-frame only. The table records about 99,000 clones, around four fifths of them present only once. This sample comprised CD4+ T cells from blood, obtained before liver transplant. The source is a human donor who received a liver transplant.

The chain is built from TRBV19 and TRBJ1-5; D gene uncertain. V gave up 5 bases and J gave up 4 bases, with 6 bases separating them. The CDR3 consists of 12 residues. Looked up from germline, CDR1 is LNHDA and CDR2 is SQIVND (reference sequence). CDR3 protein: CASSFRNQPQHF. Here the CDR3 DNA reads TGTGCCAGTAGTTTTCGGAATCAGCCCCAGCATTTT.

This chain connects TRBV15 to TRBJ1-1; D gene uncertain. CDR3 length equals 14 residues. V gave up 0 bases and J gave up 4 bases, with 9 bases separating them. Germline CDR1 LNHNV, CDR2 YYDKDF (reference sequence). This CDR3 is CATSRDIPGTEAFF. As DNA, the CDR3 is TGTGCCACCAGCAGAGATATCCCCGGCACTGAAGCTTTCTTT. Full variable domain (missing parts from reference TRBV15 and TRBJ1-1): DAMVIQNPRYQVTQFGKPVTLSCSQTLNHNVMYWYQQKSSQAPKLLFHYYDKDFNNEADTPDNFQSRRPNTSFCFLDIRSPGLGDTAMYLCATSRDIPGTEAFFGQGTRLTVV.

The V call is TRBV7-3, the J call TRBJ2-3, with D maybe TRBD2 (6 bases). The CDR3 totals 14 residues. Germline V CDR1 and CDR2: SGHTA, FQGTGA. V was cut by 5 bases and J by 7 bases, with 16 bases left in between. For the CDR3, the DNA is TGTGCCAGCAGCCCGGGACTCCAAAGCAATACGCAGTATTTT. This encodes CASSPGLQSNTQYF.

This rearrangement joins TRBV18 to TRBJ1-5, with TRBD1 identical over 7 bases. V dropped 4 bases and J dropped 7; count of bases not matched to a gene: 10. Germline loops: CDR1 KGHSH, CDR2 LQKENI. This CDR3 region has 15 residues. The CDR3 sequence: CASSQTGAGGQPQHF. CDR3 nucleotides: TGTGCCAGCTCACAAACAGGGGCGGGAGGGCAGCCCCAGCATTTT.

The chain employs TRBV13 and TRBJ2-7; 9 bases fit TRBD2. The CDR3 is made up of 16 amino acids. From germline, CDR1 is PRHDT and CDR2 FYEKMQ (reference sequence). J gave up 3 bases and V 4 bases, and 10 bases lay outside the gene matches. The CDR3 protein is CASSSGGREGLYEQYF. CDR3 sequence (DNA): TGTGCCAGCAGCTCCGGGGGGCGGGAGGGCCTCTACGAGCAGTACTTC.